Following are 17 T cell receptor beta chains from one sample sequenced in a study of cytomegalovirus exposure and HLA in healthy donors. PCR amplification relied on 60 Vbeta primers (plus 13 Jbeta primers). Sequencing used immunoSEQ multiplex PCR; TCRdb keeps in-frame clones, though not all of them. The repertoire table contains about 130,000 clones. Sequencing input: PBMCs. These TCRs come from a young man in good health and CMV-seronegative.

J is TRBJ1-1 and V is TRBV10-3; D is unclear. Per germline, CDR1 ENHRY and CDR2 SYGVKD. There are 15 residues in the CDR3. The ends were cut back, 2 bases at V and 0 bases at J, with 10 bases in the middle. This chain's CDR3 is CAISEEQLMNTEAFF. The CDR3 DNA follows: TGTGCCATCAGTGAGGAACAGCTAATGAACACTGAAGCTTTCTTT.

The V call is TRBV5-6, the J call TRBJ2-7, with D perhaps TRBD2 (5 bases). Deletions cut 2 bases from V and 0 bases from J, with 9 bases between. This CDR3 comprises 14 residues. Looked up from germline, CDR1 is SGHDT and CDR2 is YYEEEE. The CDR3 DNA reads as TGTGCCAGCAGCTTTGGCGGGTTCTCCTACGAGCAGTACTTC. Translating gives CASSFGGFSYEQYF.

The J gene is TRBJ2-1, the V gene TRBV7-9; possible D gene TRBD2, 5 bases. Per germline, CDR1 SEHNR and CDR2 FQNEAQ (reference sequence). The ends were cut back, 11 bases at V and 0 bases at J, with 14 bases in the middle. This CDR3 spans 14 amino acids. CDR3 sequence: CAVRAESSYNEQFF. For the CDR3, the DNA is TGTGCCGTTAGAGCGGAGAGCTCCTACAATGAGCAGTTCTTC.

This chain joins TRBV18 and TRBJ2-1, with 7 nucleotides matching TRBD2. Germline CDR1 is KGHSH and CDR2 is LQKENI. The V and J ends lost 6 bases and 3 bases, in that order; junction bases with no gene match: 2. There are 13 residues in the CDR3. Here the CDR3 reads CASSLAVYNEQFF. The CDR3 DNA is TGTGCCAGCTCGCTAGCGGTCTACAATGAGCAGTTCTTC. Variable domain in full (rest from reference TRBV18 and TRBJ2-1): NAGVMQNPRHLVRRRGQEARLRCSPMKGHSHVYWYRQLPEEGLKFMVYLQKENIIDESGMPKERFSAEFPKEGPSILRIQQVVRGDSAAYFCASSLAVYNEQFFGPGTRLTVL.

The V gene is TRBV9, the J gene TRBJ2-7; D unresolved. Trimming stripped 4 bases from V and 0 bases from J, with 14 bases between. The CDR3 is made up of 15 amino acids. The germline gives CDR1 SGDLS, CDR2 YYNGEE. The CDR3 protein is CASSPRDSLSYEQYF. CDR3 bases: TGTGCCAGCAGCCCCCGTGACTCGCTCTCCTACGAGCAGTACTTC. The full variable domain, its missing parts supplied by reference TRBV9 and TRBJ2-7, is DSGVTQTPKHLITATGQRVTLRCSPRSGDLSVYWYQQSLDQGLQFLIQYYNGEERAKGNILERFSAQQFPDLHSELNLSSLELGDSALYFCASSPRDSLSYEQYFGPGTRLTVT.

The CDR3 DNA reads TGTGCCAGTAGTCTCCGGACTAGCGGGGGGTACAATGAGCAGTTCTTC. Its translation is CASSLRTSGGYNEQFF. The chain combines TRBV19 with TRBJ2-1; 14 bases are shared with TRBD2. The germline gives CDR1 LNHDA, CDR2 SQIVND (reference sequence). CDR3 length equals 16 residues. Unmatched junction bases numbered 4, after V lost 5 bases and J lost 4 bases.

The V and J genes are TRBV20-1 and TRBJ1-2, with D uncertain. With 6 bases removed from V and 7 bases from J, the gap between germline ends came to 12 bases. Germline V gives CDR1 DFQATT, CDR2 SNEGSKA (reference sequence). The CDR3 is 11 amino acids. CDR3 protein: CSARSLSGYTF. The CDR3 nucleotides read TGCAGTGCCCGGTCCCTGTCTGGCTACACCTTC.

The rearrangement links TRBV18 to TRBJ1-4; maybe TRBD1 (5 bases). Germline loops: CDR1 KGHSH, CDR2 LQKENI. The CDR3 has 13 residues. The V end lost 2 bases, the J end lost 7 bases, and 8 bases lay between the germline ends. The CDR3: CASSPRQGEKLFF. The CDR3 coding sequence is TGTGCCAGCTCACCAAGGCAGGGTGAAAAACTGTTTTTT. Looking up the rest from reference TRBV18 and TRBJ1-4 gives the full variable domain: NAGVMQNPRHLVRRRGQEARLRCSPMKGHSHVYWYRQLPEEGLKFMVYLQKENIIDESGMPKERFSAEFPKEGPSILRIQQVVRGDSAAYFCASSPRQGEKLFFGSGTQLSVL.

The chain has TRBV9 and TRBJ1-6; D is undetermined. The germline V and J ends were trimmed by 2 bases and 5 bases, with 11 bases remaining between them. Germline lookup yields CDR1 SGDLS and CDR2 YYNGEE. This CDR3 has 15 residues. Here the CDR3 reads CASSVFPGDNSPLHF. The CDR3 DNA reads as TGTGCCAGCAGCGTTTTCCCCGGGGATAATTCACCCCTCCACTTT.

Regarding this clone: This specimen includes other DNA sequences encoding the same CDR3. This chain joins TRBV7-9 and TRBJ2-7; a possible D gene is TRBD2 (5 bases). This CDR3 is built from 12 residues. Germline V gene data show CDR1 as SEHNR and CDR2 as FQNEAQ (reference sequence). V lost 5 bases to trimming and J lost 7 bases, with 12 bases between them. The CDR3 region is CASSRRAMEQYF. DNA of the CDR3: TGTGCCAGCAGCAGGCGGGCGATGGAGCAGTACTTC.

The chain combines TRBV7-9 with TRBJ2-3; D is undetermined. CDR3 length equals 14 residues. Germline V gives CDR1 SEHNR, CDR2 FQNEAQ (reference sequence). The V end lost 1 base, the J end lost 3 bases, and 8 bases lay between the germline ends. CDR3 sequence: CASSLVGETDTQYF. The CDR3 DNA reads as TGTGCCAGCAGCTTAGTTGGAGAAACAGATACGCAGTATTTT.

The chain recombines TRBV5-6 with TRBJ2-2; 9 positions match TRBD2. Per germline, CDR1 SGHDT and CDR2 YYEEEE. V shed 1 base, J shed 3 bases, and the junction held 7 bases outside the gene matches. CDR3 size: 17 residues. CDR3 nucleotides: TGTGCCAGCAGCTTGTTGAGGATAGCGGGAGACACCGGGGAGCTGTTTTTT. Translation: CASSLLRIAGDTGELFF. Using reference TRBV5-6 and TRBJ2-2 for the parts outside the CDR3, the full variable domain is DAGVTQSPTHLIKTRGQQVTLRCSPKSGHDTVSWYQQALGQGPQFIFQYYEEEERQRGNFPDRFSGHQFPNYSSELNVNALLLGDSALYLCASSLLRIAGDTGELFFGEGSRLTVL.

The chain uses TRBV7-2 and TRBJ2-7; the match to TRBD1 covers 10 bases. Germline trimming cut 7 bases from V and 6 bases from J; bases unmatched to any gene: 12. The germline V gene encodes CDR1 SGHTA and CDR2 FQGNSA. The CDR3 is 15 residues long. The CDR3 DNA reads TGTGCCAGCATCAAGACAGGGGGCGCAAGTTTCGAGCAGTACTTC. Protein product: CASIKTGGASFEQYF.

The chain links TRBV9 to TRBJ2-6; 7 nucleotides align to TRBD1. Trimming took 2 bases from V and 0 from J; bases not matched to a gene: 8. The CDR3 has 18 amino acids. Germline CDR1 reads SGDLS; CDR2 reads YYNGEE. CDR3: CASSVPRDSVSGANVLTF. Here the CDR3 DNA reads TGTGCCAGCAGCGTGCCCCGGGACAGTGTCTCTGGGGCCAACGTCCTGACTTTC.

CDR3 protein: CASSMGLEVYEQYF. The CDR3 DNA follows: TGTGCCAGCAGCATGGGACTAGAAGTCTACGAGCAGTACTTC. The chain links TRBV11-2 to TRBJ2-7; 8 bases map to TRBD2. CDR3 length: 14 amino acids. Germline V gene sequence: CDR1 SGHAT, CDR2 FQNNGV. Losses at the gene ends were 5 bases for V and 3 bases for J; bases not matched to a gene: 6.

The V and J genes are TRBV28 and TRBJ1-5, with TRBD1 identical over 7 bases. Germline CDR1 is MDHEN and CDR2 is SYDVKM. V was pared by 1 base and J by 5 bases, with 2 bases of the junction left unmatched. The CDR3 is 14 residues long. CDR3 coding DNA: TGTGCCAGCAGTTTATACAGGGGCGATCAGCCCCAGCATTTT. The encoded protein is CASSLYRGDQPQHF.

V usage is TRBV7-2 and J usage is TRBJ1-1; 9 nucleotides line up with TRBD1. CDR3 length: 14 residues. Germline CDR1 is SGHTA and CDR2 is FQGNSA. J lost 3 bases, V lost 5 bases, and 4 bases had no gene match. CDR3 in amino acids: CASSPWTGDTEAFF. In DNA, the CDR3 is TGTGCCAGCAGCCCTTGGACAGGGGACACTGAAGCTTTCTTT.